The T cell receptor beta chain under discussion was sequenced for a study of post-analysis software for immune sequencing data. About the study: Disease courses included relapsing-remitting, secondary progressive and progressive-relapsing multiple sclerosis.

The CDR3 length is 14 residues. Germline CDR1 and CDR2: SNHLY and FYNNEI. V was shortened by 1 base and J by 3 bases, with 10 bases between the two germline ends. Comments on this clonotype: The antigen is not known.

cDNA libraries of TCR beta carried unique molecular identifiers. T cells numbering about 0.9 to 11 million yielded cDNA molecules that totaled roughly 0.5 million. TCRdb processed the PCR reads anew with MiXCR; each CDR3 protein has one entry. The sample records about 770,000 distinct CDR3 sequences, 40% to 55% being singletons. General study findings and limits: Four or five TRBV segments (TRBV5-6, TRBV5-1 and TRBV20-1 among them) occurred more frequently in patients than in controls. Normalized Chao1 diversity was significantly lower in multiple sclerosis patients than in controls. By F measure, samples from a shared preparation batch strongly co-clustered.

The sequencing sample was made of blood. The sequence was collected from a girl between 10 and 17 years old with multiple sclerosis. V is TRBV2 and J is TRBJ2-7; D is undetermined. The CDR3 sequence is CASSEGPGVYEQYF. In DNA form, the CDR3 reads TGTGCCAGCAGTGAAGGTCCTGGGGTCTACGAGCAGTACTTC.